Sequencing of this T cell receptor (beta chain) was carried out in a study of T cells in Graves' hyperthyroidism and ophthalmopathy. The CDR3 spans 18 residues. Germline loops: CDR1 MNHEY, CDR2 SMNVEV (reference sequence). The J segment lost 3 bases and the V segment lost 5 bases, leaving 16 bases of the junction unmatched. In this sample, this clonotype turned up a few times. Researchers took RNA transcripts and amplified the TCR beta CDR3 regions from them. Primed by the HTBI set, a first-round RT-PCR was run on the TCR CDR3. TCRdb analysed the multiplex PCR reads with MiXCR anew, one entry per CDR3 protein. The sample comprises about 290,000 distinct CDR3 sequences, 10% to 15% of which are singletons, and approximately 7.8% rests with the top ten.

V usage is TRBV27 and J usage is TRBJ2-1, with 7 bases aligning to TRBD2. This TCR was sampled from a woman under 40 with Graves' hyperthyroidism that later progressed to Graves' ophthalmopathy. The sample consisted of blood. CDR3 residues: CASSPNLAPGGFYNEQFF. CDR3 DNA: TGTGCCAGCAGTCCCAACCTGGCCCCGGGAGGCTTCTACAATGAGCAGTTCTTC.